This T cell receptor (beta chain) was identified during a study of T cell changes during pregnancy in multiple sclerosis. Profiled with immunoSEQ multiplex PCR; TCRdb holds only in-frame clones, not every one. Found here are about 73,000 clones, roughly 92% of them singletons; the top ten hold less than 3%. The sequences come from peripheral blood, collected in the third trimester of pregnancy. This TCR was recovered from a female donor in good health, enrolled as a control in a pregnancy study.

CDR3 sequence reads: CASSQEASGRYEQYF. The CDR3 nucleotides read TGCGCCAGCAGCCAAGAAGCGAGCGGGAGATACGAGCAGTACTTC. The J gene is TRBJ2-7, the V gene TRBV4-3; the match to TRBD2 covers 8 bases. Germline CDR1 and CDR2: LGHNA and YSLEER. The CDR3 contains 15 residues. The V and J ends lost 0 bases and 4 bases, in that order; junction bases with no gene match: 5.